This TCR beta chain was obtained from a study of cytomegalovirus exposure and HLA in healthy donors. Findings and caveats of the study: Across HLA loci, a later analysis found differing TCR association rates, with DRB1 most and HLA-C fewest. In a later analysis, TCR beta V- and J-gene trimming showed a link to a missense DCLRE1C variant. CMV serostatus was the only recorded immune exposure for donors. The investigators catalogued some 150 TCR beta chains as cytomegalovirus-associated.

Primers for the PCR totalled 60 Vbeta and 13 Jbeta. The method was immunoSEQ multiplex PCR; TCRdb's version includes in-frame clones alone and lacks a portion of them. This sample yields approximately 190,000 clones, of which over 70% are seen a single time; 1% to 1.5% belongs to the top ten. To note about this clone: Its matching antigen is unknown.

This clonotype was obtained from a man aged 30-40 years in good health and CMV-seronegative. Sequenced material: PBMCs.

The DNA of the CDR3 is TGCAGCGTTTCACAAGGAGATAATTCACCCCTCCACTTT. Protein sequence: CSVSQGDNSPLHF. This sequence joins TRBV29-1 and TRBJ1-6; D gene uncertain. The CDR3 extends over 13 amino acids. Looked up from germline, CDR1 is SQVTM and CDR2 is ANQGSEA. V was clipped by 5 bases and J by 5 bases, with 10 bases between them. Looking up the rest from reference TRBV29-1 and TRBJ1-6 gives the full variable domain: SAVISQKPSRDICQRGTSLTIQCQVDSQVTMMFWYRQQPGQSLTLIATANQGSEATYESGFVIDKFPISRPNLTFSTLTVSNMSPEDSSIYLCSVSQGDNSPLHFGNGTRLTVT.